Sequencing of this T cell receptor beta chain was carried out in a study of T cell responses to AZD1222 COVID-19 vaccine. Study results and caveats: Spike-spanning, vaccine-associated CD4 TCRs were dominant at 160-218 and 743-854. Donor demographics were predominantly white British with a female majority; clonal diversity may be underestimated. Just 5 to 7 AZD1222 recipients were seropositive at baseline.

Profiling relied on immunoSEQ multiplex PCR, and the TCRdb table lists in-frame clones only, not all of them. The sample contains 120,000 or so clones, 80% to 90% of which appear only once. Comment on this clone: The antigen is unknown.

Sequences were derived from peripheral blood, sampled on day 0 of AZD1222 vaccination. The TCR was taken from an adult in good health.

The CDR3 DNA reads as TGTGCCAGCGCACAGAGGAACACTGAAGCTTTCTTT. Translated, it gives CASAQRNTEAFF. The chain is built from TRBV18 and TRBJ1-1; no clear D. This CDR3 contains 12 residues. The germline V gene has CDR1 KGHSH and CDR2 LQKENI. The V end lost 8 bases, the J end lost 1 base, and 8 bases lay between the germline ends.